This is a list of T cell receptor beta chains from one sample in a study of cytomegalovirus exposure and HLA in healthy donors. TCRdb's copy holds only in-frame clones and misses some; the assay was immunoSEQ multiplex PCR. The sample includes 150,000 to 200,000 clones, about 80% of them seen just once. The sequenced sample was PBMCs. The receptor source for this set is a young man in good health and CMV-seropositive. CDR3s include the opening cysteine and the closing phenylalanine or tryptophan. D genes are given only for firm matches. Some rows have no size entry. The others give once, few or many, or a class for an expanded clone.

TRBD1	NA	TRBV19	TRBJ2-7	CASRDRISYEQYF	TGTGCCAGCCGGGACAGGATATCCTACGAGCAGTACTTC
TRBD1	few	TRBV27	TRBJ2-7	CASSLLGTGAVEQYF	TGTGCCAGCAGTTTGTTGGGAACAGGGGCGGTTGAGCAGTACTTC
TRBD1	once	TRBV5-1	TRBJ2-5	CASSLKTGERAETQYF	TGCGCCAGCAGCCTAAAGACAGGGGAGAGAGCGGAGACCCAGTACTTC
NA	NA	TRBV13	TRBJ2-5	CASSSKEAGTTQETQYF	TGTGCCAGCAGCTCAAAAGAGGCCGGGACAACCCAAGAGACCCAGTACTTC
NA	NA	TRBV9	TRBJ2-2	CASSVGQGNTGELFF	TGTGCCAGCAGCGTAGGGCAGGGTAACACCGGGGAGCTGTTTTTT
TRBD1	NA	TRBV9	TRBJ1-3	CASSPGQGSPGNTIYF	TGTGCCAGCAGCCCGGGACAGGGGTCGCCTGGAAACACCATATATTTT
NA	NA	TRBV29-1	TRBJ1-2	CSVPIGNSGDYGYTF	TGCAGCGTCCCAATTGGGAATTCGGGGGACTATGGCTACACCTTC
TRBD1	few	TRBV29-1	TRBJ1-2	CSAHEGQGAYGYTF	TGCAGCGCTCACGAGGGACAGGGGGCCTATGGCTACACCTTC
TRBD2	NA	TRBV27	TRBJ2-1	CASSPTSASYNEQFF	TGTGCCAGCAGCCCTACTAGCGCGTCCTACAATGAGCAGTTCTTC
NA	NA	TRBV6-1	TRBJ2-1	CASSEIREREFF	TGTGCCAGCAGTGAAATAAGGGAGCGGGAGTTCTTC